These 4 T cell receptor beta chains were all obtained from the same sample, sequenced in a study of beta chain features in type 1 diabetes. Study-wide points: Moderately but significantly shorter TCRB CDR3s were found in Type 1 diabetes patients in all four CD4+ subsets.

Sequencing targeted expressed TCRB transcripts, as all isolated RNA had been reverse transcribed. Sequencing was performed with immunoSEQ multiplex PCR; in TCRdb, only in-frame clones are kept and a portion is missing. The sample yields about 660,000 clones, more than 12% seen once. What these receptors recognize is not known. Sequenced: naive CD4+ T cells from blood. These receptors came from a man aged 18 to 30 with type 1 diabetes.

The chain couples TRBV27 to TRBJ2-7; 12 bases agree with TRBD1. This CDR3 contains 15 residues. J lost 5 bases, V lost 6 bases, and 8 bases had no gene match. Looked up from germline, CDR1 is MNHEY and CDR2 is SMNVEV (reference sequence). CDR3 nucleotides: TGTGCCAGCAGAAGTTGGGGACAGGGGGCGAACGAGCAGTACTTC. Its protein product is CASRSWGQGANEQYF.

CDR3: CASSATSGSYYEQYF. Here the CDR3 DNA reads TGCGCCAGCAGCGCGACTAGCGGGAGCTACTACGAGCAGTACTTC. The rearrangement uses TRBV5-1 and TRBJ2-7, with TRBD2 matching over 12 bases. The length of the CDR3 is 15 residues. Germline V lookup: CDR1 SGHRS, CDR2 YFSETQ. V dropped 4 bases and J dropped 3; count of bases not matched to a gene: 5. The full variable domain, in which reference TRBV5-1 and TRBJ2-7 provide the parts outside the CDR3, is KAGVTQTPRYLIKTRGQQVTLSCSPISGHRSVSWYQQTPGQGLQFLFEYFSETQRNKGNFPGRFSGRQFSNSRSEMNVSTLELGDSALYLCASSATSGSYYEQYFGPGTRLTVT.

The chain couples TRBV6-4 to TRBJ1-1; the match to TRBD1 covers 8 bases. This CDR3 comprises 12 residues. Germline V gives CDR1 MRHNA, CDR2 SNTAGT. With 5 bases clipped from V and 7 bases from J, the junction kept 3 bases outside the gene matches. The CDR3 DNA reads as TGTGCCAGCAGTACAGGGGGGGGTGAAGCTTTCTTT. It encodes CASSTGGGEAFF.

Only a few counts were recorded for this clone. This chain uses TRBV6-5 with TRBJ2-1; 7 positions agree with TRBD1. With 5 bases clipped from V and 0 bases from J, the junction kept 4 bases outside the gene matches. There are 15 residues in the CDR3. From germline, CDR1 is MNHEY and CDR2 SVGAGI. CDR3 sequence reads: CASSPRQGSYNEQFF. CDR3 nucleotides: TGTGCCAGCAGTCCCCGACAGGGCTCCTACAATGAGCAGTTCTTC.